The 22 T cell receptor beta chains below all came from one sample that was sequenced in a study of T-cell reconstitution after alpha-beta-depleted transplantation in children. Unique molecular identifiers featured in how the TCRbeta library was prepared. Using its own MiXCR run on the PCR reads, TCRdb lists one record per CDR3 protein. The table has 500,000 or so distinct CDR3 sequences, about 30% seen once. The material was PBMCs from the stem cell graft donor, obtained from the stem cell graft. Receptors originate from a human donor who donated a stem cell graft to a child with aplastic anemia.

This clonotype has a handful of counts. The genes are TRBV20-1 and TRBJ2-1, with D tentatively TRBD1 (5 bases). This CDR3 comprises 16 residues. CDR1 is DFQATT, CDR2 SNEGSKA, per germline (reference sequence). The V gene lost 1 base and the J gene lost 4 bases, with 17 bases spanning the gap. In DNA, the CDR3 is TGCAGTGCTAGAGCCGTAACAGGTGTAAATTACAATGAGCAGTTCTTC. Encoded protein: CSARAVTGVNYNEQFF.

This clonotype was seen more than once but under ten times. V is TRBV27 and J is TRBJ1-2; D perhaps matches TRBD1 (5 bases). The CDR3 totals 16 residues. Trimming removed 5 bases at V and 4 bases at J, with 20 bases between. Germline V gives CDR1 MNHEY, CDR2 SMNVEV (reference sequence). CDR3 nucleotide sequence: TGTGCCAGCAGTCCCCGCTTGCTCCTGGGGGGCTATGGCTACACCTTC. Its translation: CASSPRLLLGGYGYTF.

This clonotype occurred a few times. Written as DNA, the CDR3 is TGCAGCGTTGGTGGGAGAAGCCCCTACGAGCAGTACGTC. This codes for CSVGGRSPYEQYV. This rearrangement joins TRBV29-1 to TRBJ2-7; D is possibly TRBD2 (5 bases). The germline V and J ends were trimmed by 4 bases and 2 bases, with 12 bases remaining between them. This CDR3 comprises 13 residues. The V gene's germline CDR1 is SQVTM and CDR2 ANQGSEA.

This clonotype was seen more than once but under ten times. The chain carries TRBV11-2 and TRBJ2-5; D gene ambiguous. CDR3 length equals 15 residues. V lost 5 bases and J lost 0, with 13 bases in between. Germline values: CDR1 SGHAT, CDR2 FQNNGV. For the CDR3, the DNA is TGTGCCAGCAGCGCCCGATTTGGGTACCAAGAGACCCAGTACTTC. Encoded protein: CASSARFGYQETQYF.

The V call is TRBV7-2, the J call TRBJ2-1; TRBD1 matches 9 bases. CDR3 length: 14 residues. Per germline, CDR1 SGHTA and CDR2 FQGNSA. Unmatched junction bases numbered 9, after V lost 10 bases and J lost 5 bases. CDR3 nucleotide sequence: TGTGCCACCCCTCGGCGGGACAGGGACAATGAGCAGTTCTTC. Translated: CATPRRDRDNEQFF. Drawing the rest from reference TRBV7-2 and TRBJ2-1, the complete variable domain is GAGVSQSPSNKVTEKGKDVELRCDPISGHTALYWYRQSLGQGLEFLIYFQGNSAPDKSGLPSDRFSAERTGGSVSTLTIQRTQQEDSAVYLCATPRRDRDNEQFFGPGTRLTVL.

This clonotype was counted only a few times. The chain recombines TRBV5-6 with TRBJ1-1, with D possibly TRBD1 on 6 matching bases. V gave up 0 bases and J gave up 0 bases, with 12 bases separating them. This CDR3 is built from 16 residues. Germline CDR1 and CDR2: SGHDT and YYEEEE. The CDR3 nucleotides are TGTGCCAGCAGCTTGGTGGGGGCGTCAATGAACACTGAAGCTTTCTTT. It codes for CASSLVGASMNTEAFF.

The CDR3 DNA sequence: TGTGCCAGCAGTTTAAGGGATCATCAGCCCCAGCATTTT. It specifies CASSLRDHQPQHF. J is TRBJ1-5 and V is TRBV27; D remains ambiguous. CDR3 length: 13 amino acids. Per the germline V gene, CDR1 is MNHEY and CDR2 is SMNVEV (reference sequence). V lost 2 bases and J 5 bases, leaving 7 bases between the germline ends.

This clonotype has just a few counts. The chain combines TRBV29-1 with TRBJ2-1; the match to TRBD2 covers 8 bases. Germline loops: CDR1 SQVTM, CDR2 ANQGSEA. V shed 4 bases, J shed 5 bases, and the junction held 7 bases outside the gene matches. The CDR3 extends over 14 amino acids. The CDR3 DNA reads TGCAGCGTTGGAGGACTAGCTGTAAACAATGAGCAGTTCTTC. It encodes CSVGGLAVNNEQFF.

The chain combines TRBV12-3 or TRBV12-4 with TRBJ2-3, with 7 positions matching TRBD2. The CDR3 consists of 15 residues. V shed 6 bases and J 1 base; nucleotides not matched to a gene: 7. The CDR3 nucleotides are TGTGCCAGCAGCCCGCGGGAGTCGGGCACAGATACGCAGTATTTT. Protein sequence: CASSPRESGTDTQYF.

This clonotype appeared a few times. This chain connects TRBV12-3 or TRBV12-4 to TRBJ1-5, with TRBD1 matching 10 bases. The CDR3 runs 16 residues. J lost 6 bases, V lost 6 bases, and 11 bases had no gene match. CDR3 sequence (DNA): TGTGCCAGCAGACAAGGACAGGGGGAGGGAGGTCAGCCCCAGCATTTT. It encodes CASRQGQGEGGQPQHF.

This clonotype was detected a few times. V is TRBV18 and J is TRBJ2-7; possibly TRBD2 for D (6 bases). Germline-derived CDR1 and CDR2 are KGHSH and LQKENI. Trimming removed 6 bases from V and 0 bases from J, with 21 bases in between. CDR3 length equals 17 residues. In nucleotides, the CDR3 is TGTGCCAGCTCCCTGAACGGGGGAATGGAAAGCTCCTACGAGCAGTACGTC. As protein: CASSLNGGMESSYEQYV.

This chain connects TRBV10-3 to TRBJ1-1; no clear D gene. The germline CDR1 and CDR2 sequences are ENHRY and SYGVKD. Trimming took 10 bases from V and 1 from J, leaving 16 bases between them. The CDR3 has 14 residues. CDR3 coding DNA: TGTGCCACCAGAAACCGACAAGAGAACACTGAAGCTTTCTTT. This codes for CATRNRQENTEAFF.

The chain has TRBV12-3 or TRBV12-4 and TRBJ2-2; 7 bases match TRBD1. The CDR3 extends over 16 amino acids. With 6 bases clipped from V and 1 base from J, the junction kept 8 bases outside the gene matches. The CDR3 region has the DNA TGTGCCAGCAGGGGGACAGAATCAAAGAACACCGGGGAGCTGTTTTTT. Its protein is CASRGTESKNTGELFF.

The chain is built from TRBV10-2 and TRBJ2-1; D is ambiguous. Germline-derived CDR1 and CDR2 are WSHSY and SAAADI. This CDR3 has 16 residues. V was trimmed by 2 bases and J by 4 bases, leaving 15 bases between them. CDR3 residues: CASSEITASPYNEQFF. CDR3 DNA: TGCGCCAGCAGTGAGATCACAGCGTCCCCATACAATGAGCAGTTCTTC.

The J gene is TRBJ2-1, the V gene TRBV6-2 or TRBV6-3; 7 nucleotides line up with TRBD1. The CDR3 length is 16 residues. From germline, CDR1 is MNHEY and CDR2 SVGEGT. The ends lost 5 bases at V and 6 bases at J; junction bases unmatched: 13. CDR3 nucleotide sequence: TGTGCCAGCAGTCGTGTAGACAGGGTACGGGGCAATGAGCAGTTCTTC. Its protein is CASSRVDRVRGNEQFF.

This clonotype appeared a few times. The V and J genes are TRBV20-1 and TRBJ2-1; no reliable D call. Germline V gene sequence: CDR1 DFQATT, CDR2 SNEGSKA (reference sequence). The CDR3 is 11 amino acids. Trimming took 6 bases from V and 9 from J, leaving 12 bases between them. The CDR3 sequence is CSAGRRGEQFF. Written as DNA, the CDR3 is TGCAGTGCGGGCAGAAGAGGTGAGCAGTTCTTC.

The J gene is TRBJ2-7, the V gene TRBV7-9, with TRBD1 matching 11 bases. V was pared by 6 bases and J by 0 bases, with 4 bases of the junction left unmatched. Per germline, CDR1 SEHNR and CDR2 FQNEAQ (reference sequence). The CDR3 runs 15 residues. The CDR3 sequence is CASRAGTGGSYEQYV. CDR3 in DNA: TGTGCCAGCAGGGCCGGGACAGGGGGCTCCTACGAGCAGTACGTC.

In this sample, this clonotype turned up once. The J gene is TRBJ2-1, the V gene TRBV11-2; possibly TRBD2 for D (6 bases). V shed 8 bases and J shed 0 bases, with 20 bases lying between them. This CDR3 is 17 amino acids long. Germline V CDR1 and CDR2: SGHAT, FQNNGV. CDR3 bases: TGTGCCAGCCGGTGGGACTCACGCCTACCCTCCTACAATGAGCAGTTCTTC. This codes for CASRWDSRLPSYNEQFF. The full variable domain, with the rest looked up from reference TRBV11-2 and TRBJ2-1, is EAGVAQSPRYKIIEKRQSVAFWCNPISGHATLYWYQQILGQGPKLLIQFQNNGVVDDSQLPKDRFSAERLKGVDSTLKIQPAKLEDSAVYLCASRWDSRLPSYNEQFFGPGTRLTVL.

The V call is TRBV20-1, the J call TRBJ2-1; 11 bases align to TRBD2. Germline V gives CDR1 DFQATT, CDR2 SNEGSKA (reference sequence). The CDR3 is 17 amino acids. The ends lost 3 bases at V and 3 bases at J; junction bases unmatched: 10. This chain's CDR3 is CSASLISSGRRYNEQFF. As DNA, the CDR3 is TGCAGTGCTAGCCTTATATCTAGCGGGAGGCGCTACAATGAGCAGTTCTTC.

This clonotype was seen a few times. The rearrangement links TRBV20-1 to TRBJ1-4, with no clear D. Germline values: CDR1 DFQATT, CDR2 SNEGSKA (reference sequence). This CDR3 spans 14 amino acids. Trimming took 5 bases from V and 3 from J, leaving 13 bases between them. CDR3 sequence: CSALKDAANEKLFF. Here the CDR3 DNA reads TGCAGTGCTCTGAAGGACGCCGCTAATGAAAAACTGTTTTTT.

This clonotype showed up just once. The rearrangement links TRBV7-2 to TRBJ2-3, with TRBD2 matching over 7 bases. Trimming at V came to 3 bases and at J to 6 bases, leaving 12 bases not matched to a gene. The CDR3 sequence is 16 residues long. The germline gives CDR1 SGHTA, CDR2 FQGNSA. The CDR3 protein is CASSFGLRGSLDTQYF. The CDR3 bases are TGTGCCAGCAGCTTCGGATTGCGGGGGAGCCTTGATACGCAGTATTTT.

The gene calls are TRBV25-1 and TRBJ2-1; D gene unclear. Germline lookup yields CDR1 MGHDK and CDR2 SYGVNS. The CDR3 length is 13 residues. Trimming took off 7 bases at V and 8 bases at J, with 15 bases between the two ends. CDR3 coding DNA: TGTGCCAGCACTGGGTCGAGTCTAGATGAGCAGTTCTTC. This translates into CASTGSSLDEQFF.